Listed below are T cell receptor beta chains from one sample, sequenced in a study of T cells after yellow fever vaccination. MiXCR, run by TCRdb on the 5' RACE reads, gives a single entry per CDR3 protein. The sample has approximately 610,000 distinct CDR3 sequences, around a sixth seen once; the top ten hold 17%. Sequencing used PBMCs, obtained 4 to 6 days after the first yellow fever vaccination. Source of these receptors: a man between 18 and 29 years old who received the YFV17D yellow fever vaccine. The CDR3 runs from the conserved cysteine through the conserved F or W. The order of the fields is J gene, V gene, CDR3 protein.

TRBJ1-5,TRBV5-1,CASRRDTDSNQPQHF
TRBJ2-2,TRBV7-2,CASSFSGTGELFF
TRBJ1-5,TRBV12-3/TRBV12-4,CASSFLPQPQHF
TRBJ1-6,TRBV27,CASSLTDANSPLHF
TRBJ2-2,TRBV5-5,CASSAASGLRDTGELFF
TRBJ1-2,TRBV4-3,CASSQGLGYTF
TRBJ1-6,TRBV6-1,CASSAGPLTGPLHF
TRBJ1-6,TRBV6-1,CASSEYSNRGNSPLHF
TRBJ1-2,TRBV18,CASSPDGINYGYTF
TRBJ1-1,TRBV5-6,CASSNTWGAFF
TRBJ2-2,TRBV5-1,CASSLNREVGELFF
TRBJ1-5,TRBV3-1,CASSQGPAGGQPQHF
TRBJ2-7,TRBV3-1,CASSQRDRYRSSYEQYF
TRBJ1-2,TRBV6-1,CASSEFTNGYTF
TRBJ2-2,TRBV6-5,CASSYLTGLGTGELFF
TRBJ1-5,TRBV7-2,CASSFGGLNQPQRF
TRBJ1-5,TRBV10-2,CASSEQSGTGLNQPQHF
TRBJ2-3,TRBV10-3,CAISERQGAEDTQYF
TRBJ2-4,TRBV20-1,CSARPAGDQNIQYF
TRBJ2-3,TRBV7-3,CASSFDRGSDTQYF
TRBJ2-5,TRBV5-4,CASSPPGAGVETQYF
TRBJ1-5,TRBV10-3,CAISESGRESQPQHF
TRBJ1-5,TRBV27,CASSPQASNQPQHF
TRBJ1-3,TRBV7-6,CASSLLVPLGSNTIYF
TRBJ2-1,TRBV12-3/TRBV12-4,CASSLGGENNEQFF
TRBJ2-5,TRBV15,CATSREMAEETQYF
TRBJ2-2,TRBV28,CASRDWDRVYLMNTGELFF
TRBJ2-1,TRBV20-1,CSARTSGVSSYNEQFF
TRBJ2-3,TRBV28,CASSHSLADTQYF